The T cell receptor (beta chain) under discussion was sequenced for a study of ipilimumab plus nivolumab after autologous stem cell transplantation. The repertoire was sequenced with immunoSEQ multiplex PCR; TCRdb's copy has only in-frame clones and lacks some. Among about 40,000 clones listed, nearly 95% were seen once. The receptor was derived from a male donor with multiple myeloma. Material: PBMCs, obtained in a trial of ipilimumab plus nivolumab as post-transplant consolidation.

Written as DNA, the CDR3 is TGTGCCAGCTCACCGAAAGATACGCAGTATTTT. This codes for CASSPKDTQYF. The genes are TRBV18 and TRBJ2-3, with D unresolved. This CDR3 is built from 11 residues. Trimming shortened V by 3 bases and J by 5 bases, and 3 bases separated the two germline ends. The germline CDR1 and CDR2 sequences are KGHSH and LQKENI.